These 15 T cell receptor beta chains share one sample of origin, sequenced in a study of shared clonotypes between healthy human individuals. The data were produced by immunoSEQ multiplex PCR, yet TCRdb's version contains in-frame clones alone and is incomplete. The table includes around 980,000 clones, about four fifths detected once. Sequenced sample: memory CD4+ T cells from PBMCs. Subset of the sample: CD45RA-negative fraction. These receptors came from a man aged 18 to 35 in good health. Some clones in this sample may be carry-over from other donors' samples.

The rearrangement uses TRBV4-1 and TRBJ2-7; 11 nucleotides line up with TRBD2. CDR1 is MGHRA and CDR2 is YSYEKL in the germline V gene. Trimming at V came to 1 base and at J to 6 bases, leaving 5 bases not matched to a gene. The CDR3 has 15 amino acids. The CDR3 reads CASSQGLAGGSEQYF. The CDR3 coding sequence is TGCGCCAGCAGCCAAGGTCTAGCGGGAGGTAGCGAGCAGTACTTC.

This chain uses TRBV6-1 with TRBJ1-2, with TRBD1 as a possible D gene (6 bases). Germline CDR1 reads MNHNS; CDR2 reads SASEGT. The length of the CDR3 is 15 residues. The V end lost 2 bases, the J end lost 0 bases, and 10 bases lay between the germline ends. The CDR3 reads CASSESGAPNYGYTF. The CDR3 DNA sequence: TGTGCCAGCAGTGAATCGGGGGCACCTAACTATGGCTACACCTTC.

This clone was seen a handful of times. The V call is TRBV27, the J call TRBJ2-7; no definite D call. Germline V gene data show CDR1 as MNHEY and CDR2 as SMNVEV (reference sequence). V lost 3 bases and J lost 2, with 8 bases in between. The length of the CDR3 is 13 residues. The DNA of the CDR3 is TGTGCCAGCAGTTTGACATGGGCCTACGAGCAGTACTTC. As protein: CASSLTWAYEQYF.

The V call is TRBV6-4, the J call TRBJ1-2; 10 nucleotides match TRBD1. CDR3 size: 14 residues. Germline CDR1 MRHNA, CDR2 SNTAGT. V was pared by 5 bases and J by 6 bases, with 6 bases of the junction left unmatched. CDR3 sequence: CASSWTGGGDGYTF. The CDR3 region has the DNA TGTGCCAGCAGTTGGACAGGGGGAGGGGATGGCTACACCTTC.

This chain links TRBV6-5 with TRBJ2-7, with TRBD2 identical over 8 bases. J was trimmed by 5 bases and V by 7 bases; bases with no gene match: 7. Looked up from germline, CDR1 is MNHEY and CDR2 is SVGAGI. The CDR3 is 13 amino acids. This CDR3 is CASTRGGDHEQYF. The CDR3 bases are TGTGCCAGCACCCGGGGGGGTGACCACGAGCAGTACTTC.

This clone has only one observation. The chain carries TRBV2 and TRBJ1-2; D unresolved. The CDR3 spans 13 residues. V was pared by 3 bases and J by 3 bases, with 8 bases between. Germline V CDR1 and CDR2: SNHLY, FYNNEI. The CDR3 loop is CASSEGFDYGYTF. The CDR3 nucleotides read TGTGCCAGCAGTGAGGGGTTTGACTATGGCTACACCTTC.

The chain is built from TRBV15 and TRBJ2-7, with D unclear. The CDR3 length is 13 residues. V was shortened by 0 bases and J by 1 base, with 4 bases between the two germline ends. Germline V lookup: CDR1 LNHNV, CDR2 YYDKDF (reference sequence). The CDR3 is CATSREVSYEQYF. CDR3 DNA sequence: TGTGCCACCAGCAGAGAAGTTTCCTACGAGCAGTACTTC.

A remark on this clone: Additional DNA sequences in this sample encode the identical CDR3. The J gene is TRBJ2-5, the V gene TRBV7-3, with no clear D. This CDR3 region has 13 residues. The V and J ends lost 1 base and 2 bases respectively, with 5 bases between them. Germline CDR1 SGHTA, CDR2 FQGTGA. CDR3 sequence: CASSLRAQETQYF. The CDR3, as DNA: TGTGCCAGCAGCTTAAGGGCACAAGAGACCCAGTACTTC.

In its sample, this clone was seen once. The chain combines TRBV7-7 with TRBJ2-7; D unresolved. This CDR3 region has 13 residues. The V end lost 4 bases, the J end lost 5 bases, and 12 bases lay between the germline ends. The germline CDR1 and CDR2 sequences are SSHAT and FNYEAQ (reference sequence). CDR3 sequence (DNA): TGTGCCAGCAGCTCGACTTATATGAACGAGCAGTACTTC. Translation: CASSSTYMNEQYF.

The chain links TRBV6-5 to TRBJ2-1; D is uncertain. The CDR3 length is 14 residues. V lost 0 bases, J lost 4 bases, and 7 bases lay in between. In germline, CDR1 is MNHEY, CDR2 SVGAGI. CDR3 nucleotides: TGTGCCAGCAGTTACTCTACCAGTTACAATGAGCAGTTCTTC. Its protein is CASSYSTSYNEQFF.

This chain uses TRBV11-3 with TRBJ2-5; 13 bases are shared with TRBD2. Germline-derived CDR1 and CDR2 are SGHNT and YENEEA. The CDR3 loop spans 17 amino acids. Trimming removed 4 bases from V and 4 bases from J; junction bases left unmatched: 9. The CDR3 sequence is CASSSGLAGLEGETQYF. The CDR3 DNA sequence: TGTGCCAGCAGCTCGGGACTAGCGGGACTCGAAGGAGAGACCCAGTACTTC.

V gene TRBV10-3 combines with J gene TRBJ2-1, with 10 bases lining up with TRBD2. The CDR3 extends over 15 amino acids. Germline CDR1 reads ENHRY; CDR2 reads SYGVKD. Trimming removed 2 bases from V and 10 bases from J; junction bases left unmatched: 8. The CDR3 DNA reads TGTGCCATCAGTGAGGTTAGACTAGCGGGTCGAGAGCAGTTCTTC. It codes for CAISEVRLAGREQFF.

This clone came up a few times. This CDR3 is CASSEETWSPQYF. The CDR3 nucleotides are TGTGCCAGCAGTGAAGAGACATGGAGTCCGCAGTATTTT. The chain links TRBV2 to TRBJ2-3; D unresolved. Trimming stripped 1 base from V and 10 bases from J, with 12 bases between. Germline V gene data show CDR1 as SNHLY and CDR2 as FYNNEI. The CDR3 covers 13 residues.

The J gene is TRBJ1-2, the V gene TRBV6-5, with a weak D call TRBD1 (5 bases). The ends were cut back, 0 bases at V and 5 bases at J, with 13 bases in the middle. Germline lookup yields CDR1 MNHEY and CDR2 SVGAGI. The CDR3 loop spans 15 amino acids. Written as DNA, the CDR3 is TGTGCCAGCAGTTACTCGATTATAGGGGATTATGGCTACACCTTC. It is translated as CASSYSIIGDYGYTF.

The V call is TRBV7-2, the J call TRBJ2-7; 11 bases agree with TRBD2. The germline gives CDR1 SGHTA, CDR2 FQGNSA. J was trimmed by 4 bases and V by 0 bases; bases with no gene match: 5. The CDR3 contains 16 residues. CDR3 sequence: CASSLAGTSGQYEQYF. In DNA, the CDR3 is TGTGCCAGCAGCTTAGCCGGGACTAGCGGTCAATACGAGCAGTACTTC.